These 16 T cell receptor beta chains were all obtained from the same sample, sequenced in a study of cytomegalovirus exposure and HLA in healthy donors. The primer mix had 60 Vbeta and 13 Jbeta primers. Clones were sequenced by immunoSEQ multiplex PCR, and TCRdb holds only the in-frame ones, with some missing. The sample lists about 160,000 clones, around 80% occurring once. The sample taken for sequencing was PBMCs. Every receptor here comes from a male donor in good health and CMV-seropositive.

This clone came up a few times. This chain uses TRBV19 with TRBJ1-5; 7 bases are shared with TRBD1. The CDR3 runs to 14 residues. Unmatched junction bases numbered 8, after V lost 5 bases and J lost 7 bases. Per germline, CDR1 LNHDA and CDR2 SQIVND (reference sequence). CDR3 nucleotide sequence: TGTGCCAGTAGTCAACAGGGGTACGGGCAGCCCCAGCATTTT. It translates to CASSQQGYGQPQHF.

This clone was found once. The junction and the germline gene differ at one end; a read error may be behind it. V is TRBV7-9 and J is TRBJ1-2, with D tentatively TRBD1 (5 bases). Germline V gives CDR1 SEHNR, CDR2 FQNEAQ (reference sequence). The CDR3 is 15 residues long. CDR3 loop: CSSSLVGAGLYGYTF. The CDR3 coding sequence is TGTTCCAGCAGCTTAGTAGGGGCAGGTCTATATGGCTACACCTTC.

This clone was seen only a few times. J is TRBJ2-3 and V is TRBV7-9; D is possibly TRBD1 (6 bases). The CDR3 is 15 amino acids. Trimming cost V 0 bases and J 3 bases, with 10 bases left between them. Germline V gene lookup returns CDR1 SEHNR and CDR2 FQNEAQ (reference sequence). The CDR3, as DNA: TGTGCCAGCAGCTTAGCGCGTACAGGGACAGATACGCAGTATTTT. Translation: CASSLARTGTDTQYF. The full variable domain, rest sourced from reference TRBV7-9 and TRBJ2-3, is DTGVSQNPRHKITKRGQNVTFRCDPISEHNRLYWYRQTLGQGPEFLTYFQNEAQLEKSRLLSDRFSAERPKGSFSTLEIQRTEQGDSAMYLCASSLARTGTDTQYFGPGTRLTVL.

J is TRBJ2-7 and V is TRBV7-2; 7 positions agree with TRBD2. Looked up from germline, CDR1 is SGHTA and CDR2 is FQGNSA. The junction had 5 bases not matched to a gene; V was cut back by 3 bases and J by 0 bases. This CDR3 is 15 amino acids long. This CDR3 is CASSLQGGSSYEQYF. The CDR3 nucleotides are TGTGCCAGCAGCTTGCAGGGAGGGAGCTCCTACGAGCAGTACTTC. Variable domain in full (rest from reference TRBV7-2 and TRBJ2-7): GAGVSQSPSNKVTEKGKDVELRCDPISGHTALYWYRQSLGQGLEFLIYFQGNSAPDKSGLPSDRFSAERTGGSVSTLTIQRTQQEDSAVYLCASSLQGGSSYEQYFGPGTRLTVT.

Comments on this clone: At one boundary the junction diverges from the germline segment, which might be a read error. V usage is TRBV7-9 and J usage is TRBJ2-3, with TRBD2 matching over 8 bases. CDR1 is SEHNR and CDR2 is FQNEAQ in the germline V gene (reference sequence). CDR3 length equals 18 residues. As DNA, the CDR3 is TGTTCCAGCAGCTTTAGGCCTAGCGGGCTCACTAGCACAGATACGCAGTATTTT. Amino acid sequence: CSSSFRPSGLTSTDTQYF.

This chain connects TRBV18 to TRBJ2-1, with D possibly TRBD2 on 6 matching bases. CDR1 and CDR2 (germline): KGHSH, LQKENI. This CDR3 comprises 15 residues. V lost 1 base, J lost 0 bases, and 7 bases lay in between. This chain's CDR3 is CASSPLGSSYNEQFF. The DNA for the CDR3 is TGTGCCAGCTCACCACTCGGGAGCTCCTACAATGAGCAGTTCTTC.

This chain uses TRBV28 with TRBJ1-1, with D unresolved. The ends were cut back, 3 bases at V and 7 bases at J, with 12 bases in the middle. Germline CDR1 reads MDHEN; CDR2 reads SYDVKM. The length of the CDR3 is 13 residues. Here the CDR3 DNA reads TGTGCCAGCAGTTTTGCAGTTTTTCTTGAAGCTTTCTTT. Protein product: CASSFAVFLEAFF.

The rearrangement uses TRBV15 and TRBJ1-3; D call uncertain. The length of the CDR3 is 15 residues. Looked up from germline, CDR1 is LNHNV and CDR2 is YYDKDF (reference sequence). Trimming shortened V by 0 bases and J by 0 bases, and 6 bases separated the two germline ends. CDR3 sequence reads: CATSRDGDSGNTIYF. The CDR3 DNA follows: TGTGCCACCAGCAGAGATGGAGACTCTGGAAACACCATATATTTT.

The chain links TRBV6-5 to TRBJ1-2; 7 bases are a match to TRBD1. The CDR3 is made up of 14 amino acids. Trimming took 6 bases from V and 6 from J; bases not matched to a gene: 10. CDR1 and CDR2 from the germline V gene are MNHEY and SVGAGI. This chain's CDR3 is CASSSTTGSHGYTF. The CDR3 DNA is TGTGCCAGCAGCTCCACGACAGGGTCCCATGGCTACACCTTC.

V is TRBV7-8 and J is TRBJ2-6, with TRBD2 as a possible D gene (6 bases). The germline V gene encodes CDR1 SGHVS and CDR2 FQNEAQ. V was shortened by 4 bases and J by 0 bases, with 16 bases between the two germline ends. This CDR3 has 18 amino acids. The CDR3, as DNA: TGTGCCAGCAGCTACCGGGGGACCTCGGGCTCTGGGGCCAACGTCCTGACTTTC. Translating it yields CASSYRGTSGSGANVLTF.

This clone was found a few times. This chain's CDR3 is CASSGVQGTGNTIYF. The DNA of the CDR3 is TGTGCCAGCAGTGGGGTACAGGGGACTGGAAACACCATATATTTT. The rearrangement joins TRBV2 to TRBJ1-3; 7 bases fit TRBD1. The germline gives CDR1 SNHLY, CDR2 FYNNEI. With V trimmed by 4 bases and J by 2 bases, 5 bases remained unmatched. The CDR3 is 15 residues long. The variable domain in full, completed from reference TRBV2 and TRBJ1-3, reads EPEVTQTPSHQVTQMGQEVILRCVPISNHLYFYWYRQILGQKVEFLVSFYNNEISEKSEIFDDQFSVERPDGSNFTLKIRSTKLEDSAMYFCASSGVQGTGNTIYFGEGSWLTVV.

Concerning this clone itself: Compared with germline, one end of the junction differs, possibly owing to a read error. V is TRBV6-6 and J is TRBJ1-2, with no clear D. Germline V gives CDR1 MNHNY, CDR2 SVGAGI (reference sequence). CDR3 length: 11 amino acids. CDR3 sequence reads: CASSYLRESSF. CDR3 sequence (DNA): TGTGCCAGCAGTTACCTCCGAGAATCATCCTTC.

The chain uses TRBV28 and TRBJ1-4; D possibly corresponds to TRBD1 (5 bases). V lost 3 bases and J lost 8, with 13 bases in between. CDR3 length: 14 amino acids. CDR1 and CDR2 (germline): MDHEN, SYDVKM. The chain's CDR3 is CASSLRGLGEKLFF. The CDR3 region has the DNA TGTGCCAGCAGTTTGCGGGGGTTAGGGGAAAAACTGTTTTTT.

This chain connects TRBV5-4 to TRBJ2-1; TRBD2 aligns across 12 bases. The CDR3 spans 15 residues. Per the germline V gene, CDR1 is SGHNT and CDR2 is YYREEE (reference sequence). With V trimmed by 4 bases and J by 4 bases, 3 bases remained unmatched. Here the CDR3 reads CASSSGTSGYNEQFF. The DNA of the CDR3 is TGTGCCAGCAGCAGCGGGACTAGCGGGTACAATGAGCAGTTCTTC.

V and J are TRBV11-2 and TRBJ2-7, with D possibly matching TRBD2 (6 bases). The CDR3 runs to 12 residues. Between the trimmed V and J ends, which lost 6 bases and 4 bases, there was a span of 10 bases. The V gene's germline CDR1 is SGHAT and CDR2 FQNNGV. The chain's CDR3 is CASRQEGYEQYF. The DNA of the CDR3 is TGTGCCAGCAGACAGGAGGGATACGAGCAGTACTTC.

This sequence joins TRBV7-8 and TRBJ2-2; D unresolved. The V end was cut by 1 base, the J end by 6 bases, with 9 bases between. The length of the CDR3 is 14 residues. Germline lookup yields CDR1 SGHVS and CDR2 FQNEAQ. The CDR3 DNA follows: TGTGCCAGCAGCTTAGTGGTGGTAGCCGGGGAGCTGTTTTTT. This codes for CASSLVVVAGELFF.